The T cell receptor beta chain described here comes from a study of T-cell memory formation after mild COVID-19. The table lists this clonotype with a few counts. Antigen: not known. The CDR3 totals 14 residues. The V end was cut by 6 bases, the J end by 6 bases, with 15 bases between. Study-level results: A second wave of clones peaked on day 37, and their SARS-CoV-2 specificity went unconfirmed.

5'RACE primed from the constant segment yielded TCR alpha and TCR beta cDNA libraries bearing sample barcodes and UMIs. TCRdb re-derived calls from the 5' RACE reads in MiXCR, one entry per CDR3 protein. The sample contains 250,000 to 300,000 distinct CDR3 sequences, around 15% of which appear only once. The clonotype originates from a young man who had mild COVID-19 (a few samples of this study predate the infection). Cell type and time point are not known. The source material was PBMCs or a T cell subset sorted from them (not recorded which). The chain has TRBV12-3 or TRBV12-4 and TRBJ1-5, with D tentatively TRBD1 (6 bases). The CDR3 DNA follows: TGTGCCAGCAGCCCCTACAGGGCTAGTCAGCCCCAGCATTTT. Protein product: CASSPYRASQPQHF.